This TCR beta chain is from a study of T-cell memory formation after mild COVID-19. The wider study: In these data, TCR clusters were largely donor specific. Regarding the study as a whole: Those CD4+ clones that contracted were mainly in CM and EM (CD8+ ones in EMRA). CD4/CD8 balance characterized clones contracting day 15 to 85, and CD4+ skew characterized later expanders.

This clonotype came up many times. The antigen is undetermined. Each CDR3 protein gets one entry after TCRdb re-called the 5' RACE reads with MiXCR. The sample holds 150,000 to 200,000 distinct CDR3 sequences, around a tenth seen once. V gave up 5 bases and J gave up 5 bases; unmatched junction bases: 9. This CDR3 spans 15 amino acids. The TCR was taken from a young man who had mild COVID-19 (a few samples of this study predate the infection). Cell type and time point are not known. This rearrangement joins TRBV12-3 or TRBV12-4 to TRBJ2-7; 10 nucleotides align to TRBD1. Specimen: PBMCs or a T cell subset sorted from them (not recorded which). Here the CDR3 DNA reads TGTGCCAGCAGTACTCCGGGACAGGGGAGAGACGAGCAGTACTTC. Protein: CASSTPGQGRDEQYF.